These 21 T cell receptor beta chains were all obtained from the same sample, sequenced in a study of blood T cell repertoires in COVID-19. Measured with immunoSEQ multiplex PCR; TCRdb has only the in-frame clones, and not every one. The table includes approximately 330,000 clones, roughly 87% detected once. Sample: peripheral blood. The receptors were gathered from a man aged 30 to 39 with COVID-19, enrolled during active disease.

This chain joins TRBV21-1 and TRBJ1-2. TRBV21-1 is termed a pseudogene. The CDR3 covers 16 residues. CDR3 loop: CASSKVAPGFYYGYTF. For the CDR3, the DNA is TGTGCCAGCAGCAAAGTGGCCCCGGGTTTTTACTATGGCTACACCTTC.

The V call is TRBV7-2, the J call TRBJ1-1; D call uncertain. V was shortened by 4 bases and J by 2 bases, with 5 bases between the two germline ends. The germline V gene has CDR1 SGHTA and CDR2 FQGNSA. The CDR3 is 12 residues long. Here the CDR3 DNA reads TGTGCCAGCAGCTCTTTCAACACTGAAGCTTTCTTT. It yields the protein CASSSFNTEAFF.

The chain is built from TRBV5-1 and TRBJ2-3, with 7 bases aligning to TRBD2. CDR3 size: 14 residues. Germline V gene sequence: CDR1 SGHRS, CDR2 YFSETQ. Trimming removed 4 bases from V and 5 bases from J; junction bases left unmatched: 7. This CDR3 reads CASSRAGVEDTQYF. The CDR3 nucleotides are TGCGCCAGCAGCAGGGCGGGAGTGGAAGATACGCAGTATTTT.

This chain links TRBV25-1 with TRBJ2-7; D might be TRBD2 (6 bases). CDR3 size: 15 residues. V dropped 6 bases and J dropped 0 bases, with 15 bases sitting between them. Per the germline V gene, CDR1 is MGHDK and CDR2 is SYGVNS. CDR3 protein: CASSAGPQSSYEQYF. The CDR3 nucleotides are TGTGCCAGCAGCGCGGGGCCGCAGTCCTCCTACGAGCAGTACTTC.

This chain uses TRBV5-6 with TRBJ2-7; a weak D match, TRBD2 (5 bases). V gave up 0 bases and J gave up 3 bases, with 10 bases separating them. This CDR3 contains 14 residues. The germline gives CDR1 SGHDT, CDR2 YYEEEE. CDR3 in amino acids: CASSLGGGHYEQYF. The CDR3 DNA is TGTGCCAGCAGCTTGGGCGGAGGCCACTACGAGCAGTACTTC.

This chain connects TRBV28 to TRBJ2-7; 7 bases are shared with TRBD1. There are 15 residues in the CDR3. Unmatched junction bases numbered 10, after V lost 4 bases and J lost 4 bases. Germline CDR1 reads MDHEN; CDR2 reads SYDVKM. The CDR3 loop is CASSSAGGYEYEQYF. CDR3 nucleotides: TGTGCCAGCAGTTCGGCAGGGGGATATGAATACGAGCAGTACTTC.

This rearrangement joins TRBV27 to TRBJ1-2, with 7 nucleotides matching TRBD1. This CDR3 spans 16 amino acids. Trimming took 0 bases from V and 4 from J; bases not matched to a gene: 8. CDR1 is MNHEY and CDR2 is SMNVEV in the germline V gene (reference sequence). The CDR3 region is CASSLSLEGGAYGYTF. Written as DNA, the CDR3 is TGTGCCAGCAGTTTATCGTTGGAAGGGGGCGCCTATGGCTACACCTTC.

This chain's CDR3 is CASGAGAADHYEQYF. The CDR3 nucleotides are TGTGCCAGCGGAGCAGGGGCCGCCGACCACTACGAGCAGTACTTC. V is TRBV9 and J is TRBJ2-7; tentative D call: TRBD1 (6 bases). The V gene lost 7 bases and the J gene lost 3 bases, with 20 bases spanning the gap. CDR1 SGDLS and CDR2 YYNGEE come from the germline V gene. This CDR3 is 15 amino acids long. The variable domain in full, completed from reference TRBV9 and TRBJ2-7, reads DSGVTQTPKHLITATGQRVTLRCSPRSGDLSVYWYQQSLDQGLQFLIQYYNGEERAKGNILERFSAQQFPDLHSELNLSSLELGDSALYFCASGAGAADHYEQYFGPGTRLTVT.

The CDR3 DNA sequence: TGTGCCAGCAGTTATATTACAGGGACGGAGACCCAGTACTTC. Its protein is CASSYITGTETQYF. This chain connects TRBV6-2 or TRBV6-3 to TRBJ2-5, with D possibly matching TRBD1 (6 bases). The CDR3 sequence is 14 residues long. V was clipped by 3 bases and J by 5 bases, with 13 bases between them. CDR1 is MNHEY and CDR2 is SVGEGT in the germline V gene.

J is TRBJ2-3 and V is TRBV11-2, with D perhaps TRBD2 (6 bases). The CDR3 totals 17 residues. Trimming cost V 5 bases and J 2 bases, with 20 bases left between them. Germline CDR1 SGHAT, CDR2 FQNNGV. The CDR3 DNA reads TGTGCCAGCAGCCTTAAAACGGGACTCCTATTCACAGATACGCAGTATTTT. Amino acid sequence: CASSLKTGLLFTDTQYF.

This clone was counted a few times. At the DNA level, this CDR3 is encoded by other sequences in the same sample as well. The genes are TRBV13 and TRBJ2-7; D gene uncertain. The CDR3 extends over 14 amino acids. The germline V gene has CDR1 PRHDT and CDR2 FYEKMQ (reference sequence). V gave up 0 bases and J gave up 0 bases, with 6 bases separating them. The CDR3 bases are TGTGCCAGCAGCTTAGGCAGATACTCCTACGAGCAGTACTTC. Translated, it gives CASSLGRYSYEQYF.

This chain uses TRBV7-7 with TRBJ2-5; a weak D match, TRBD1 (6 bases). Germline lookup yields CDR1 SSHAT and CDR2 FNYEAQ (reference sequence). The CDR3 loop spans 15 amino acids. V was shortened by 5 bases and J by 1 base, with 14 bases between the two germline ends. CDR3 nucleotide sequence: TGTGCCAGCAGCCAAGGTGGGACACCCCAAGAGACCCAGTACTTC. This gives the protein CASSQGGTPQETQYF.

The chain uses TRBV7-2 and TRBJ1-2, with D tentatively TRBD1 (6 bases). The length of the CDR3 is 16 residues. Germline values: CDR1 SGHTA, CDR2 FQGNSA. V was cut by 0 bases and J by 4 bases, with 15 bases left in between. CDR3 amino acids: CASSLARTGQIYGYTF. The CDR3 nucleotides are TGTGCCAGCAGCTTAGCGCGAACGGGACAAATCTATGGCTACACCTTC.

The rearrangement uses TRBV27 and TRBJ2-6; 8 bases agree with TRBD1. The CDR3 sequence is 19 residues long. After removal of 5 bases from V and 1 base from J, the junction contained 13 bases not matched to a gene. Germline-derived CDR1 and CDR2 are MNHEY and SMNVEV (reference sequence). The CDR3 sequence: CASSLYSRTGSSGANVLTF. The CDR3 nucleotides read TGTGCCAGCAGTCTTTATTCCCGGACAGGGTCTTCTGGGGCCAACGTCCTGACTTTC.

V and J are TRBV19 and TRBJ1-5; D is perhaps TRBD1 (5 bases). From germline, CDR1 is LNHDA and CDR2 SQIVND (reference sequence). The germline V and J ends were trimmed by 6 bases and 5 bases, with 14 bases remaining between them. This CDR3 has 14 residues. The CDR3 protein is CASSRAGRDQPQHF. CDR3 bases: TGTGCCAGTAGCCGGGCAGGGAGGGATCAGCCCCAGCATTTT.

The CDR3 reads CASASGGAYNEQFF. CDR3 bases: TGTGCCAGTGCAAGCGGGGGGGCCTACAATGAGCAGTTCTTC. This chain connects TRBV9 to TRBJ2-1; 10 nucleotides agree with TRBD2. Germline loops: CDR1 SGDLS, CDR2 YYNGEE. CDR3 size: 14 residues. J lost 2 bases, V lost 8 bases, and 4 bases had no gene match.

This clone was counted once. The chain links TRBV5-6 to TRBJ1-2, with 7 nucleotides matching TRBD1. Germline V gene data show CDR1 as SGHDT and CDR2 as YYEEEE. There are 14 residues in the CDR3. The trim removed 2 bases at V and 3 bases at J, leaving 4 bases unmatched. CDR3 nucleotide sequence: TGTGCCAGCAGCTTATATGGGACAGACTATGGCTACACCTTC. This sequence encodes CASSLYGTDYGYTF.

The chain links TRBV4-3 to TRBJ2-5; D might be TRBD1 (5 bases). The CDR3 runs to 16 residues. V lost 4 bases, J lost 1 base, and 16 bases lay in between. Germline lookup yields CDR1 LGHNA and CDR2 YSLEER. DNA of the CDR3: TGCGCCAGCAGCCTTCGTCGCCGGACAACCCAAGAGACCCAGTACTTC. It translates to CASSLRRRTTQETQYF.

V gene TRBV3-1 (or the pseudogene TRBV3-2) combines with J gene TRBJ2-7; possible D gene TRBD1, 5 bases. V was pared by 5 bases and J by 9 bases, with 17 bases between. The V gene's germline CDR1 is LGHDT and CDR2 YNNKEL (reference sequence). The CDR3 extends over 13 amino acids. CDR3 in amino acids: CASSYGAGSGQYF. CDR3 coding DNA: TGTGCCAGCAGCTATGGTGCAGGGTCGGGGCAGTACTTC.

The chain is built from TRBV7-9 and TRBJ1-3, with 7 nucleotides matching TRBD1. The CDR3 is 18 residues long. Germline CDR1 SEHNR, CDR2 FQNEAQ (reference sequence). The trim removed 5 bases at V and 0 bases at J, leaving 13 bases unmatched. The CDR3 DNA follows: TGTGCCAGCAGCCGATCGGGACAGACTTCTAGCTCTGGAAACACCATATATTTT. It translates to CASSRSGQTSSSGNTIYF.

The rearrangement links TRBV4-3 to TRBJ2-5; 10 nucleotides match TRBD2. The V and J ends lost 2 bases and 4 bases, in that order; junction bases with no gene match: 1. CDR1 and CDR2 from the germline V gene are LGHNA and YSLEER. CDR3 length: 14 residues. The CDR3 nucleotides read TGCGCCAGCAGCCAAAGACTAGCGGGAGAGACCCAGTACTTC. It translates to CASSQRLAGETQYF.